These T cell receptor beta chains were read from a single sample in a study of T cells in Graves' hyperthyroidism and ophthalmopathy. TCRdb analysed the multiplex PCR reads with MiXCR anew, one entry per CDR3 protein. The sample shows about 380,000 distinct CDR3 sequences, about 13% of them seen only once. The sequenced sample was blood. All receptors come from a man aged 30 to 45 with Graves' hyperthyroidism that later progressed to Graves' ophthalmopathy. The CDR3 runs from the conserved cysteine through the conserved F or W. The order of the fields is V gene, J gene, D gene, clone size, CDR3 DNA, CDR3 protein. The D gene is left open where the match is weak. Clone size is shown for a subset of rows, as once, few, many or a class of expanded clone.

TRBV20-1,TRBJ1-5,-,many,TGCAGTGCAGCTAGGTCCAATCAGCCCCAGCATTTT,CSAARSNQPQHF
TRBV27,TRBJ2-7,-,many,TGTGCCAGCAGCCGACCGGCCCGACTAGAACCCCTGCGCTACGAGCAGTACTTC,CASSRPARLEPLRYEQYF
TRBV11-2,TRBJ2-1,-,-,TGTGTCAGCAGTCGTGGGGTGGGCAATGAGCAGTTCTTC,CVSSRGVGNEQFF
TRBV28,TRBJ1-2,-,-,TGTGCCAGCAGTTTTGGGACCCTTAACTATGGCTACACCTTC,CASSFGTLNYGYTF
TRBV14,TRBJ1-1,-,many,TGTGCCAGCAGGCTACAGGAGAACACTGAAGCTTTCTTT,CASRLQENTEAFF
TRBV25-1,TRBJ1-5,-,many,TGTGCCAGCAGTGAAGAGCGGTCAGGGTCCGGTCAGCCCCAGCATTTT,CASSEERSGSGQPQHF
TRBV18,TRBJ1-3,TRBD1,-,TGTGCCAGCTCACCACAGGGGGCGATTGGAAACACCATATATTTT,CASSPQGAIGNTIYF
TRBV27,TRBJ1-4,TRBD1,-,TGTGCCAGCAGTTTACGGGGAGGGGGCGCGAATAATGAAAAACTGTTTTTT,CASSLRGGGANNEKLFF
TRBV20-1,TRBJ1-5,-,-,TGCAGTGCTAGAGATCCCTCCGAGGGGGGCGGGCAGCCCCAGCATTTT,CSARDPSEGGGQPQHF
TRBV2,TRBJ2-5,TRBD2,many,TGTGCCAGCAGTGGTGGCGGGGGGGCCCTCGAGACCCAGTACTTC,CASSGGGGALETQYF
TRBV29-1,TRBJ1-4,-,-,TGCAGCGTTGGCTACGGGGGAGTTAATGAAAAACTGTTTTTT,CSVGYGGVNEKLFF
TRBV2,TRBJ1-2,-,many,TGTGCCAGCATACGTGGCAGTAACTATGGCTACACCTTC,CASIRGSNYGYTF
TRBV7-2,TRBJ2-3,-,-,TGTGCCGGCAGCTTTCTGGGGGATACGCAGTATTTT,CAGSFLGDTQYF
TRBV5-6,TRBJ2-3,-,many,TGTGCCAGCAGCTTGCGGGGCGGTACGCAGTATTTT,CASSLRGGTQYF
TRBV10-3,TRBJ2-7,TRBD1,many,TGTGCCCTCGGACAGGGCTACGAGCAGTACTTC,CALGQGYEQYF
TRBV11-2,TRBJ2-7,TRBD1,few,TGTGCCAGCAGCTACTCCGGGACAGCCTACGAGCAGCACTTC,CASSYSGTAYEQHF
TRBV3-1,TRBJ1-1,TRBD1,once,TGTGCCAGCAGCCCCCAAACAGGGGGCACTGAAGCTTTCTTT,CASSPQTGGTEAFF
TRBV18,TRBJ1-6,TRBD1,-,TGTGCCAGCTCACCCGACAGGGGGCTGAATTCACCCCTCCACTTT,CASSPDRGLNSPLHF
TRBV7-9,TRBJ2-3,-,-,TGTGCCAGCAGCTTATGGTCGGGGGTGGTAGATACGCAGTATTTT,CASSLWSGVVDTQYF
TRBV19,TRBJ2-6,-,-,TGTGCCAGGAAAGGAGGTGGGGCCAACGTCCTGACTTTC,CARKGGGANVLTF
TRBV7-3,TRBJ1-6,-,-,TGTGCCAGCAGCTTAGACCAGGACTATAATTCACCCCTCCACTTT,CASSLDQDYNSPLHF
TRBV28,TRBJ1-4,-,many,TGTGCCAGCAGTTTATACGATGCAACTAATGAAAAACTGTTTTTT,CASSLYDATNEKLFF
TRBV6-5,TRBJ2-7,-,few,TGTGCCAGCAATTCGGGCTGGGACTACGAGCAGTACTTC,CASNSGWDYEQYF
TRBV3-1,TRBJ1-1,TRBD1,few,TGTGCCAGCAGCCGCCGGACAGGGTCATCTGAAGCTTTCTTT,CASSRRTGSSEAFF
TRBV6-1,TRBJ2-5,TRBD2,many,TGTGCCAGCAGTAACGGACTAGCGGGGGACCAAGAGACCCAGTACTTC,CASSNGLAGDQETQYF
TRBV13,TRBJ2-4,-,few,TGTGCCAGCAGCTTGGAGGCGGAAAACATTCAGTACTTC,CASSLEAENIQYF
TRBV2,TRBJ2-5,-,many,TGTGCCAGCAGGCTCGGATTCTTAAAGACCCAGTACTTC,CASRLGFLKTQYF
TRBV29-1,TRBJ2-7,TRBD1,-,TGCAGCGTTGAATTGATGACAGGGGGCTACGAGCAGTACTTC,CSVELMTGGYEQYF
TRBV28,TRBJ1-3,-,many,TGTGCCAGCAGCTCCGGCGGGCCTGGAAACACCATATATTTT,CASSSGGPGNTIYF
TRBV20-1,TRBJ2-1,-,-,TGCAGTGCTAAGGACGTTTACTCCTACAATGAGCAGTTCTTC,CSAKDVYSYNEQFF
TRBV20-1,TRBJ1-6,-,many,TGCAGTGCTGGTTTTACCGGTTCACCCCTCCACTTT,CSAGFTGSPLHF
TRBV7-6,TRBJ2-2,-,many,TGTGCCAGCAGCTACCGGGACACAAATAGGGAGCTGTTTTTT,CASSYRDTNRELFF
TRBV20-1,TRBJ1-6,-,-,TGCAGTGCCACTCCGGGAAGACCCCTCCACTTT,CSATPGRPLHF
TRBV5-1,TRBJ1-2,-,once,TGCGCCAGCAGCCGGGACACCAACTATGGCTACACCTTC,CASSRDTNYGYTF
TRBV7-2,TRBJ2-3,-,many,TGTGCCAGCAGCTTCCTCGGAAGGACTACCACGCGCACAGATACGCAGTATTTT,CASSFLGRTTTRTDTQYF
TRBV5-1,TRBJ2-2,TRBD2,few,TGCGCCAGCAGCTTGTCTACTAGCGGGGGGGTGTCGACAGGGGAGCTGTTTTTT,CASSLSTSGGVSTGELFF
TRBV6-5,TRBJ1-5,-,few,TGTGCCAGCAGTTACCCTCAATGGGAGGAAAGCAATCAGCCCCAGCATTTT,CASSYPQWEESNQPQHF
TRBV27,TRBJ1-3,-,many,TGTGCCAGCAGTAAGCTGAACTCTGGAAACACCATATATTTT,CASSKLNSGNTIYF
TRBV6-1,TRBJ2-7,-,few,TGTGCCAGCAGTTTCGGACAGCCCTACGAGCAGTACTTC,CASSFGQPYEQYF
TRBV25-1,TRBJ2-3,TRBD2,-,TGTGCCAGCAGTCGACTAGCGGGGGAGACAGATACGCAGTATTTT,CASSRLAGETDTQYF
TRBV27,TRBJ2-1,TRBD1,-,TGTGCCAGCAGTTTTGGGGACAGGGTAGGAGGTGAGCAGTTCTTC,CASSFGDRVGGEQFF
TRBV14,TRBJ1-1,-,few,TGTGCCAGCAGCCAAGATCGGGCTGGGGGGAACACTGAAGCTTTCTTT,CASSQDRAGGNTEAFF
TRBV27,TRBJ1-1,-,many,TGTGCCAGCAGTTACGATACAGTAAACACTGAAGCTTTCTTT,CASSYDTVNTEAFF
TRBV3-1,TRBJ2-7,-,few,TGTGCCAGCAGCCGACTTCAGGGGAGATACTACGAGCAGTACTTC,CASSRLQGRYYEQYF
TRBV20-1,TRBJ2-1,-,few,TGCAGTTCTCTGGACTCGCCGGAAGGAGATGAGCAGTTCTTC,CSSLDSPEGDEQFF
TRBV19,TRBJ2-2,-,few,TGTGCCAGTACCCGAATACAGGGAATCGCCGGGGAGCTGTTTTTT,CASTRIQGIAGELFF
TRBV20-1,TRBJ2-7,-,many,TGCAGTGCTAGTGGGTCAGGGTCCTACGAGCAGTACTTC,CSASGSGSYEQYF
TRBV9,TRBJ1-1,-,-,TGTGCCAGCAGCGCGGAGGGGGGCGCTGAAGCTTTCTTT,CASSAEGGAEAFF
TRBV4-2,TRBJ1-2,-,-,TGTGCCAGCAGCCAAGTTGCGGAGGATAACTATGGCTACACCTTC,CASSQVAEDNYGYTF
TRBV20-1,TRBJ2-3,TRBD2,many,TGCAGTGCTATGCCCCTAGCGGGCACAGATACGCAGTATTTT,CSAMPLAGTDTQYF
TRBV7-6,TRBJ2-1,-,many,TGTGCCAGCAGTTCGGGACCGACCATCGGGGGTGAGCAGTTCTTC,CASSSGPTIGGEQFF
TRBV2,TRBJ1-5,-,few,TGTGCCGGCCGGGCGGCATCCAATCAGCCCCAGCATTTT,CAGRAASNQPQHF
TRBV12-3/TRBV12-4,TRBJ2-2,-,many,TGTGCCAGCAGATACCGGGGTAGCGGGGAGCTGTTTTTT,CASRYRGSGELFF
TRBV30,TRBJ2-5,-,-,TGTGCCTGGAGTAGGGGGGAGTTCCAAGAGACCCAGTACTTC,CAWSRGEFQETQYF
TRBV12-3/TRBV12-4,TRBJ1-1,-,few,TGTGCCAGCATCCTGGGCGGTAACACTGAAGCTTTCTTT,CASILGGNTEAFF
TRBV5-5,TRBJ2-1,-,-,TGTGCCAGCAGCTTGGGCATACTATTCTCCTACAATGAGCAGTTCTTC,CASSLGILFSYNEQFF
TRBV5-5,TRBJ2-1,-,many,TGTGCCAGCAGCCGCCCTACAGGGCCAGGGTACAATGAGCAGTTCTTC,CASSRPTGPGYNEQFF